The 9 T cell receptor beta chains below were found in one sample sequenced in a study of T cells after yellow fever vaccination. TCRdb recomputed calls from the 5' RACE reads with MiXCR, one row per CDR3 protein. This table has about 320,000 distinct CDR3 sequences, approximately 4.5% appearing once. The specimen was PBMCs, collected 15 days after the yellow fever booster vaccination. The receptors here all came from a man between 18 and 35 years old who received the YFV17D yellow fever vaccine.

This clonotype was seen many times. The J gene is TRBJ1-5, the V gene TRBV12-3 or TRBV12-4; 8 bases match TRBD1. The CDR3 contains 16 residues. Unmatched junction bases numbered 6, after V lost 4 bases and J lost 1 base. CDR3 region: CASSSEQGASNQPQHF. The DNA for the CDR3 is TGTGCCAGCAGTTCGGAGCAGGGGGCCAGCAATCAGCCCCAGCATTTT.

This rearrangement joins TRBV7-7 to TRBJ2-1; D may be TRBD1 (5 bases). The germline CDR1 and CDR2 sequences are SSHAT and FNYEAQ (reference sequence). CDR3 length: 14 amino acids. The V end was cut by 5 bases, the J end by 2 bases, with 10 bases between. CDR3 protein: CASSPGPTYNEQFF. As DNA, the CDR3 is TGTGCCAGCAGCCCAGGGCCCACCTACAATGAGCAGTTCTTC.

This rearrangement joins TRBV6-1 to TRBJ1-6; 8 bases are a match to TRBD1. The germline gives CDR1 MNHNS, CDR2 SASEGT. Trimming cost V 5 bases and J 10 bases; bases outside gene matches: 10. This CDR3 comprises 15 residues. The CDR3 DNA reads TGTGCCAGCAGTCCTCGGACAGGGTTAGAGTCACCCCTCCACTTT. Its protein is CASSPRTGLESPLHF.

This clonotype was seen ten or more times. The chain joins TRBV7-8 to TRBJ2-1; 9 nucleotides match TRBD2. The CDR3 has 15 amino acids. After removal of 6 bases from V and 3 bases from J, the junction contained 6 bases not matched to a gene. CDR1 and CDR2 from the germline V gene are SGHVS and FQNEAQ. CDR3 loop: CASRLSGGNYNEQFF. The DNA of the CDR3 is TGTGCCAGCAGGTTGAGCGGGGGGAACTACAATGAGCAGTTCTTC.

This clonotype was seen repeatedly, ten times or more. The CDR3 protein is CASSSGGTSGGLYEQYF. The CDR3 DNA is TGCGCCAGCAGCTCTGGAGGGACTAGCGGGGGCTTGTACGAGCAGTACTTC. The chain uses TRBV5-1 and TRBJ2-7, with 14 bases matching TRBD2. V was pared by 3 bases and J by 4 bases, with 9 bases of the junction left unmatched. The CDR3 loop spans 17 amino acids. Per the germline V gene, CDR1 is SGHRS and CDR2 is YFSETQ.

The chain joins TRBV5-1 to TRBJ1-4, with no clear D. Germline V gene lookup returns CDR1 SGHRS and CDR2 YFSETQ. The CDR3 consists of 14 residues. V lost 4 bases and J lost 7, with 14 bases in between. CDR3 residues: CASSPGLLGEKLFF. In DNA, the CDR3 is TGCGCCAGCAGCCCCGGTTTATTGGGTGAAAAACTGTTTTTT. Full variable domain (missing parts from reference TRBV5-1 and TRBJ1-4): KAGVTQTPRYLIKTRGQQVTLSCSPISGHRSVSWYQQTPGQGLQFLFEYFSETQRNKGNFPGRFSGRQFSNSRSEMNVSTLELGDSALYLCASSPGLLGEKLFFGSGTQLSVL.

The rearrangement uses TRBV7-2 and TRBJ2-7, with 7 bases aligning to TRBD1. CDR1 SGHTA and CDR2 FQGNSA come from the germline V gene. The CDR3 extends over 15 amino acids. The V segment lost 5 bases and the J segment 3 bases; nucleotides outside the gene matches: 10. The CDR3 bases are TGTGCCAGCAGCCCACGACAGGGTGGGGACTACGAGCAGTACTTC. Translated: CASSPRQGGDYEQYF.

This clonotype has ten or more counts. J is TRBJ2-1 and V is TRBV27; a weak D match, TRBD2 (6 bases). Germline V gene sequence: CDR1 MNHEY, CDR2 SMNVEV (reference sequence). The CDR3 length is 12 residues. Written as DNA, the CDR3 is TGTGTCGCCGGGAGCTCCTACAATGAGCAGTTCTTC. This codes for CVAGSSYNEQFF.

The rearrangement uses TRBV6-1 and TRBJ1-1; D is ambiguous. CDR3 length: 12 residues. Germline assignment: CDR1 MNHNS and CDR2 SASEGT. Between the trimmed V and J ends, which lost 4 bases and 10 bases, there was a span of 13 bases. CDR3 coding DNA: TGTGCCAGCAGTGTAGCCGGTTTTGGAGCTTTCTTT. Translating it yields CASSVAGFGAFF.